In this sample, the clone carrying this T cell receptor (beta chain) turned up many times. Its antigen is not known. Each ophthalmopathy patient scored at least 3 on the Clinical Activity Score and at least 4 on NOSPECS grade, with duration under 3 months. Regions amplified from RNA transcripts were the TCR beta CDR3 regions. The HTBI primer set was used in a first-round RT-PCR of the TCR CDR3. TCRdb used MiXCR to reprocess the multiplex PCR reads, holding one entry per CDR3 protein. The table has hundreds of thousands of distinct CDR3 sequences, about 15% seen once; the top ten hold roughly 4.5%. The sample comes from a study of T cells in Graves' hyperthyroidism and ophthalmopathy. Study-level findings and limits: A model of 13 V-J pairs discriminated ophthalmopathy from stable hyperthyroidism.

Trimming cost V 6 bases and J 5 bases; bases outside gene matches: 8. Germline-derived CDR1 and CDR2 are DFQATT and SNEGSKA (reference sequence). The CDR3 covers 15 residues. The sample comprised blood. V gene TRBV20-1 combines with J gene TRBJ2-5, with TRBD2 matching 14 bases. This receptor was taken from a woman between 40 and 55 years old with Graves' ophthalmopathy. The chain's CDR3 is CSARGTSGSRETQYF. CDR3 sequence (DNA): TGCAGTGCCCGTGGGACTAGCGGGAGTCGGGAGACCCAGTACTTC.